Sequencing of this T cell receptor beta chain was carried out in a study of cytomegalovirus exposure and HLA in healthy donors. The overall study: Falling in the Caucasian-associated ancestry cluster were 81% of a few hundred genotyped donors.

The PCR contained 60 Vbeta and 13 Jbeta primers. This table comes from immunoSEQ multiplex PCR, and its TCRdb copy is limited to in-frame clones, with some not included. Of 110,000 or so clones listed, 74% are singletons. This clone showed up just a few times. V was shortened by 6 bases and J by 2 bases, with 12 bases between the two germline ends. This CDR3 comprises 14 residues. The V gene's germline CDR1 is MNHEY and CDR2 SMNVEV (reference sequence). This chain joins TRBV27 and TRBJ2-3; a possible D gene is TRBD1 (5 bases). The sequenced material came from PBMCs. The receptor was isolated from a human donor in good health. This CDR3 reads CASSFRENTDTQYF. In DNA form, the CDR3 reads TGTGCCAGCAGCTTCAGGGAAAACACAGATACGCAGTATTTT.